These 29 T cell receptor beta chains were all obtained from the same sample, sequenced in a study of PD-1 blockade in classical Hodgkin lymphoma. TCRdb keeps only in-frame clones here, not all; method: immunoSEQ multiplex PCR. The sample records about 27,000 clones, less than 80% being singletons. With no exception, relapse followed autologous stem cell transplantation in all patients, and brentuximab vedotin exposure varied. Sequencing was performed on peripheral blood mononuclear cells (PBMCs), taken before the second cycle of nivolumab. Receptors originate from a human donor with classical Hodgkin lymphoma.

This rearrangement joins TRBV10-3 to TRBJ1-4, with D perhaps TRBD1 (6 bases). The V end lost 2 bases, the J end lost 4 bases, and 8 bases lay between the germline ends. Germline CDR1 reads ENHRY; CDR2 reads SYGVKD. The length of the CDR3 is 14 residues. The CDR3 loop is CAISETGINEKLFF. CDR3 in DNA: TGTGCCATCAGTGAGACAGGGATTAATGAAAAACTGTTTTTT.

The chain joins TRBV15 to TRBJ2-1; D is undetermined. V lost 3 bases and J lost 12, with 18 bases in between. This CDR3 is 14 amino acids long. Germline loops: CDR1 LNHNV, CDR2 YYDKDF (reference sequence). CDR3 nucleotides: TGTGCCACCAGCAGCGGAAGACTGGGCGTGGGGCAGTTCTTC. Protein product: CATSSGRLGVGQFF.

The genes are TRBV2 and TRBJ2-3, with a possible D match to TRBD1 (5 bases). Germline V lookup: CDR1 SNHLY, CDR2 FYNNEI. V lost 4 bases and J 3 bases, leaving 8 bases between the germline ends. The CDR3 consists of 13 residues. The CDR3 here is CASSVGATDTQYF. The CDR3, as DNA: TGTGCCAGCAGTGTTGGGGCTACAGATACGCAGTATTTT.

The chain couples TRBV21-1 to TRBJ1-2. TRBV21-1 is described as a pseudogene. This CDR3 region has 15 residues. CDR3 sequence reads: CASSKLRTPRDGYTF. CDR3 DNA: TGTGCCAGCAGCAAACTCCGGACCCCCAGAGATGGCTACACCTTC.

The chain employs TRBV5-4 and TRBJ2-1; TRBD1 matches at 10 bases. CDR1 and CDR2 from the germline V gene are SGHNT and YYREEE (reference sequence). The trim removed 4 bases at V and 7 bases at J, leaving 11 bases unmatched. This CDR3 contains 16 residues. CDR3 bases: TGTGCCAGCAGCATACTGACAGGGGGCCCCTTTAATGAGCAGTTCTTC. Translated: CASSILTGGPFNEQFF.

This clone has just one count. The chain joins TRBV19 to TRBJ1-2; 9 bases map to TRBD1. The CDR3 covers 14 residues. CDR1 is LNHDA and CDR2 is SQIVND in the germline V gene (reference sequence). J lost 4 bases, V lost 4 bases, and 4 bases had no gene match. The DNA of the CDR3 is TGTGCCAGTAGTACGACAGGGGGAGTCTATGGCTACACCTTC. Its protein product is CASSTTGGVYGYTF.

The chain employs TRBV19 and TRBJ1-2; tentative D call: TRBD1 (5 bases). The CDR3 loop spans 16 amino acids. The germline gives CDR1 LNHDA, CDR2 SQIVND (reference sequence). Trimming cost V 1 base and J 7 bases, with 19 bases left between them. The CDR3 loop is CASSIALRTRRGGYTF. The CDR3 coding sequence is TGTGCCAGTAGTATAGCCCTCCGGACACGCCGGGGTGGCTACACCTTC. Full variable domain (missing parts from reference TRBV19 and TRBJ1-2): DGGITQSPKYLFRKEGQNVTLSCEQNLNHDAMYWYRQDPGQGLRLIYYSQIVNDFQKGDIAEGYSVSREKKESFPLTVTSAQKNPTAFYLCASSIALRTRRGGYTFGSGTRLTVV.

The chain has TRBV9 and TRBJ2-2; no reliable D call. CDR1 and CDR2 (germline): SGDLS, YYNGEE. The CDR3 loop spans 12 amino acids. With 4 bases removed from V and 2 bases from J, the gap between germline ends came to 3 bases. CDR3 nucleotide sequence: TGTGCCAGCAGCTTAAACACCGGGGAGCTGTTTTTT. As protein: CASSLNTGELFF.

The CDR3 region has the DNA TGTGCCAGCAGACGGACAGGGGGACCAATCTACGAGCAGTACTTC. This gives the protein CASRRTGGPIYEQYF. The chain recombines TRBV6-6 with TRBJ2-7, with TRBD1 matching over 10 bases. Germline V lookup: CDR1 MNHNY, CDR2 SVGAGI (reference sequence). Trimming took 6 bases from V and 3 from J; bases not matched to a gene: 8. This CDR3 spans 15 amino acids.

V usage is TRBV28 and J usage is TRBJ1-2; D perhaps matches TRBD1 (6 bases). The CDR3 extends over 15 amino acids. The V end was cut by 5 bases, the J end by 7 bases, with 20 bases between. Germline-derived CDR1 and CDR2 are MDHEN and SYDVKM. CDR3 nucleotides: TGTGCCAGCAGTGGTTACGGGACACCTGACCTTGGCTACACCTTC. Translating gives CASSGYGTPDLGYTF.

The V call is TRBV11-3, the J call TRBJ2-7; a weak D match, TRBD2 (7 bases). CDR3 length equals 14 residues. V lost 4 bases and J lost 2, with 12 bases in between. Germline lookup yields CDR1 SGHNT and CDR2 YENEEA. CDR3 residues: CASSSRGGAYEQYF. CDR3 DNA sequence: TGTGCCAGCAGCTCCCGCGGGGGCGCCTACGAGCAGTACTTC. Full variable domain (remainder filled in from reference TRBV11-3 and TRBJ2-7): EAGVVQSPRYKIIEKKQPVAFWCNPISGHNTLYWYLQNLGQGPELLIRYENEEAVDDSQLPKDRFSAERLKGVDSTLKIQPAELGDSAVYLCASSSRGGAYEQYFGPGTRLTVT.

The chain recombines TRBV6-6 with TRBJ2-7; 7 bases fit TRBD1. Germline values: CDR1 MNHNY, CDR2 SVGAGI (reference sequence). The CDR3 is 14 residues long. With 5 bases clipped from V and 6 bases from J, the junction kept 10 bases outside the gene matches. In DNA, the CDR3 is TGTGCCAGCAGTCCGAGGTTAGGGGGCAGCGAGCAGTACTTC. It specifies CASSPRLGGSEQYF.

This chain links TRBV18 with TRBJ2-3; TRBD2 agrees at 7 bases. Trimming removed 2 bases from V and 5 bases from J; junction bases left unmatched: 7. The germline V gene encodes CDR1 KGHSH and CDR2 LQKENI. There are 15 residues in the CDR3. Here the CDR3 DNA reads TGTGCCAGCTCACCAGGCGGGGGTGAATTAGATACGCAGTATTTT. It translates to CASSPGGGELDTQYF.

This chain connects TRBV28 to TRBJ1-5; maybe TRBD1 (5 bases). Looked up from germline, CDR1 is MDHEN and CDR2 is SYDVKM. V shed 2 bases and J shed 7 bases, with 18 bases lying between them. CDR3 length equals 16 residues. Written as DNA, the CDR3 is TGTGCCAGCAGTTTACCCTTAACGGGGGAAGGACAGCCCCAGCATTTT. Its translation is CASSLPLTGEGQPQHF. The entire variable domain, with the rest obtained from reference TRBV28 and TRBJ1-5, is as follows: DVKVTQSSRYLVKRTGEKVFLECVQDMDHENMFWYRQDPGLGLRLIYFSYDVKMKEKGDIPEGYSVSREKKERFSLILESASTNQTSMYLCASSLPLTGEGQPQHFGDGTRLSIL.

V and J are TRBV29-1 and TRBJ2-3; 9 positions agree with TRBD1. This CDR3 region has 15 residues. The germline V gene has CDR1 SQVTM and CDR2 ANQGSEA. J was trimmed by 3 bases and V by 4 bases; bases with no gene match: 8. CDR3 region: CSVVGQGIDTDTQYF. The CDR3 DNA reads as TGCAGCGTTGTAGGACAGGGGATTGATACAGATACGCAGTATTTT.

The gene calls are TRBV7-2 and TRBJ1-1, with TRBD1 matching over 7 bases. This CDR3 has 14 residues. V trimming: 7 bases; J trimming: 2 bases; junction bases outside the gene matches: 7. Germline V gene data show CDR1 as SGHTA and CDR2 as FQGNSA. This CDR3 is CASTPGQTNTEAFF. CDR3 in DNA: TGTGCCAGCACCCCGGGACAGACCAACACTGAAGCTTTCTTT.

This rearrangement joins TRBV19 to TRBJ1-1; 7 nucleotides agree with TRBD1. Losses at the gene ends were 5 bases for V and 3 bases for J; bases not matched to a gene: 6. Germline V gene sequence: CDR1 LNHDA, CDR2 SQIVND (reference sequence). CDR3 length: 14 amino acids. This CDR3 is CASSRDRADTEAFF. The CDR3 DNA is TGTGCCAGTAGTCGAGACAGGGCTGACACTGAAGCTTTCTTT.

The chain employs TRBV2 and TRBJ2-2; 7 nucleotides agree with TRBD2. CDR1 is SNHLY, CDR2 FYNNEI, per germline. There are 16 residues in the CDR3. The J segment lost 2 bases and the V segment lost 6 bases, leaving 9 bases of the junction unmatched. The CDR3 here is CASRFRAGKNTGELFF. The CDR3 DNA is TGTGCCAGCAGATTTAGAGCGGGGAAAAACACCGGGGAGCTGTTTTTT.

The chain is built from TRBV11-3 and TRBJ1-1, with D hard to call. The V gene lost 3 bases and the J gene lost 1 base, with 12 bases spanning the gap. The CDR3 is 15 residues long. Germline values: CDR1 SGHNT, CDR2 YENEEA. The DNA for the CDR3 is TGTGCCAGCAGCTTTATCTGGGGTAAGAACACTGAAGCTTTCTTT. Residues: CASSFIWGKNTEAFF.

This clone appeared a few times. The rearrangement joins TRBV2 to TRBJ2-1, with TRBD1 identical over 8 bases. Trimming took 4 bases from V and 2 from J; bases not matched to a gene: 7. The CDR3 extends over 16 amino acids. Germline CDR1 and CDR2: SNHLY and FYNNEI. Here the CDR3 reads CASSADRVGTYNEQFF. In DNA form, the CDR3 reads TGTGCCAGCAGTGCGGACAGGGTCGGGACCTACAATGAGCAGTTCTTC.

This chain joins TRBV6-5 and TRBJ2-3, with D unclear. V was clipped by 6 bases and J by 11 bases, with 12 bases between them. The CDR3 totals 11 residues. Germline CDR1 and CDR2: MNHEY and SVGAGI. As DNA, the CDR3 is TGTGCCAGCAGCTCGATGGCTGAGCAGTATTTT. Amino acid sequence: CASSSMAEQYF.

The chain is built from TRBV27 and TRBJ2-7; TRBD2 matches at 8 bases. V trimming: 4 bases; J trimming: 4 bases; junction bases outside the gene matches: 6. The CDR3 has 14 amino acids. Germline lookup yields CDR1 MNHEY and CDR2 SMNVEV (reference sequence). CDR3 sequence (DNA): TGTGCCAGCAGTTCACGGGGGGGCGGGTACGAGCAGTACTTC. Translation: CASSSRGGGYEQYF.

The rearrangement uses TRBV5-5 and TRBJ1-4; D is undetermined. CDR1 and CDR2 from the germline V gene are SGHKS and YYEKEE (reference sequence). The ends were cut back, 4 bases at V and 8 bases at J, with 9 bases in the middle. The CDR3 consists of 12 residues. CDR3 amino acids: CASSAVGEKLFF. CDR3 bases: TGTGCCAGCAGCGCTGTCGGCGAAAAACTGTTTTTT.

The chain is built from TRBV6-5 and TRBJ1-2; D unresolved. The CDR3 spans 14 residues. Germline V gives CDR1 MNHEY, CDR2 SVGAGI. Deletions cut 10 bases from V and 3 bases from J, with 18 bases between. Written as DNA, the CDR3 is TGTGCCACCCATTGGGGAACAGCTGACTATGGCTACACCTTC. It translates to CATHWGTADYGYTF.

CDR3 bases: TGTGCCAGCAGCACTAGTACCAAAGGGAACACTGAAGCTTTCTTT. It is translated as CASSTSTKGNTEAFF. The rearrangement joins TRBV7-9 to TRBJ1-1; no definite D call. Trimming shortened V by 5 bases and J by 1 base, and 14 bases separated the two germline ends. The CDR3 covers 15 residues. The germline CDR1 and CDR2 sequences are SEHNR and FQNEAQ (reference sequence).

The chain combines TRBV10-3 with TRBJ1-3, with D possibly being TRBD1 (5 bases). Trimming removed 3 bases at V and 0 bases at J, with 21 bases between. The CDR3 loop spans 19 amino acids. Germline V gene lookup returns CDR1 ENHRY and CDR2 SYGVKD. This CDR3 reads CAISEGFWGGRASGNTIYF. The DNA for the CDR3 is TGTGCCATCAGTGAAGGATTTTGGGGCGGCAGGGCCTCTGGAAACACCATATATTTT.

This chain links TRBV7-2 with TRBJ2-7; TRBD1 aligns across 7 bases. After removal of 0 bases from V and 7 bases from J, the junction contained 3 bases not matched to a gene. CDR1 and CDR2 (germline): SGHTA, FQGNSA. This CDR3 comprises 13 residues. CDR3 bases: TGTGCCAGCAGCTTAGCACAGGGGTGGGAGCAGTACTTC. Amino acid sequence: CASSLAQGWEQYF.

DNA for the CDR3: TGTGCCAGTAGTATGGCCAGGACGAGGGAGCAGTTCTTC. Translating gives CASSMARTREQFF. This chain joins TRBV19 and TRBJ2-1; no firm D call. Germline V gene data show CDR1 as LNHDA and CDR2 as SQIVND (reference sequence). The V gene lost 3 bases and the J gene lost 10 bases, with 13 bases spanning the gap. The CDR3 loop spans 13 amino acids.

By sample share, this clone is medium-sized. This chain joins TRBV5-1 and TRBJ1-1, with no clear D. CDR3 size: 13 residues. CDR1 is SGHRS and CDR2 is YFSETQ in the germline V gene. With 4 bases removed from V and 4 bases from J, the gap between germline ends came to 11 bases. CDR3 nucleotide sequence: TGCGCCAGCAGCGGAGAGAGTGGCACTGAAGCTTTCTTT. Translating it yields CASSGESGTEAFF.